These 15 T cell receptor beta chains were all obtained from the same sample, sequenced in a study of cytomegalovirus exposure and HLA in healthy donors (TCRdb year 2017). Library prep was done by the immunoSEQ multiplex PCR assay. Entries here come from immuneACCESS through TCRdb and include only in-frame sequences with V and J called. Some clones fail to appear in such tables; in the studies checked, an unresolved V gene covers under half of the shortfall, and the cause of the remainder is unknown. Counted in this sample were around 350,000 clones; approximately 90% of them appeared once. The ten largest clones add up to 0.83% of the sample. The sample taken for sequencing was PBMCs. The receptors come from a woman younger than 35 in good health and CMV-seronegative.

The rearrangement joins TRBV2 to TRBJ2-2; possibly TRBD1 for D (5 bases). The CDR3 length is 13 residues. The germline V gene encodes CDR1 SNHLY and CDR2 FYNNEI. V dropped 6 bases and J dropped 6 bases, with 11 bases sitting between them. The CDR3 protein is CASRPQGSGELFF. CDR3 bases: TGTGCCAGCAGGCCGCAGGGATCCGGGGAGCTGTTTTTT. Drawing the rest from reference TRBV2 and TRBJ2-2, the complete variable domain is EPEVTQTPSHQVTQMGQEVILRCVPISNHLYFYWYRQILGQKVEFLVSFYNNEISEKSEIFDDQFSVERPDGSNFTLKIRSTKLEDSAMYFCASRPQGSGELFFGEGSRLTVL.

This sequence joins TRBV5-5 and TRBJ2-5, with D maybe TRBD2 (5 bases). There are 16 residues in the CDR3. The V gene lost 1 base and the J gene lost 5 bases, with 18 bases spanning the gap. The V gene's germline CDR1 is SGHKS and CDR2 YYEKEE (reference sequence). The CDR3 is CASSLSKGRTVETQYF. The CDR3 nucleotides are TGTGCCAGCAGCTTGTCGAAGGGAAGGACTGTTGAGACCCAGTACTTC.

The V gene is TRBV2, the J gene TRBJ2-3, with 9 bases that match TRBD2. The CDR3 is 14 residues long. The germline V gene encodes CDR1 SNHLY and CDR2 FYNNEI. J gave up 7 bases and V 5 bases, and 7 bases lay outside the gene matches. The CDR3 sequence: CASSRAGGPNTQYF. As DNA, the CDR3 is TGTGCCAGCAGTCGAGCGGGGGGCCCCAATACGCAGTATTTT.

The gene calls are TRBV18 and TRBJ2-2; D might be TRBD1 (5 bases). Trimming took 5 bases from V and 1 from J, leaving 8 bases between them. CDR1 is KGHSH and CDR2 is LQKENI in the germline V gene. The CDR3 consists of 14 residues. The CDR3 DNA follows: TGTGCCAGCTCAACCAGGGAGAACACCGGGGAGCTGTTTTTT. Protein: CASSTRENTGELFF.

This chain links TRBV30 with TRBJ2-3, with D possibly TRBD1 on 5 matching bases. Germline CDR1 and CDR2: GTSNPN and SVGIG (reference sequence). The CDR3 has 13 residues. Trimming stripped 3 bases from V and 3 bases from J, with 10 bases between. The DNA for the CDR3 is TGTGCCTGGAGGCCAGACAGAACAGATACGCAGTATTTT. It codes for CAWRPDRTDTQYF.

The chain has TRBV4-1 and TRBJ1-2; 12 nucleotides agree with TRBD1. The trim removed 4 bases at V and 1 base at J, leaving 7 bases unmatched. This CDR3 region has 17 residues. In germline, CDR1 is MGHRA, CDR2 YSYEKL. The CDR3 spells CASSLLGDRGLNYGYTF. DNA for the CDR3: TGCGCCAGCAGCCTCCTGGGGGACAGGGGGCTTAACTATGGCTACACCTTC.

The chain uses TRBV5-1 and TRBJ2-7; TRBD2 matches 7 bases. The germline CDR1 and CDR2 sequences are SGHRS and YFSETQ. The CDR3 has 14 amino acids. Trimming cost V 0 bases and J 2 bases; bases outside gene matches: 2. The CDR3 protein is CASSLGAGAYEQYF. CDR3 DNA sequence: TGCGCCAGCAGCTTGGGGGCGGGAGCCTACGAGCAGTACTTC.

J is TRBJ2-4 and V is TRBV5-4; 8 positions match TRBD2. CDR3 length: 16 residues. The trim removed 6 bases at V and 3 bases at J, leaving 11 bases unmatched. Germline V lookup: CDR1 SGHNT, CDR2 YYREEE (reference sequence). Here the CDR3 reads CASTFGGGFGKNIQYF. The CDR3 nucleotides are TGTGCCAGCACCTTCGGGGGGGGCTTTGGCAAAAACATTCAGTACTTC. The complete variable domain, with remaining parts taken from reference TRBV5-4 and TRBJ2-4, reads ETGVTQSPTHLIKTRGQQVTLRCSSQSGHNTVSWYQQALGQGPQFIFQYYREEENGRGNFPPRFSGLQFPNYSSELNVNALELDDSALYLCASTFGGGFGKNIQYFGAGTRLSVL.

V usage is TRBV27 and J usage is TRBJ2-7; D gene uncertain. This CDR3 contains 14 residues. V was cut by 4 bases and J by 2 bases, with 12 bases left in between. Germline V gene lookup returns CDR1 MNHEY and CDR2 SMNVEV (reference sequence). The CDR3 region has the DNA TGTGCCAGCAGTTCGACACGGAATCCCTACGAGCAGTACTTC. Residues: CASSSTRNPYEQYF.

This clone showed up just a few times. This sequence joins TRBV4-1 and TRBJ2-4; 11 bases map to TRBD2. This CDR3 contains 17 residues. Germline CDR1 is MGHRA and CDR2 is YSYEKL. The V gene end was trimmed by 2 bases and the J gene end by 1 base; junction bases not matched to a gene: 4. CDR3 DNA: TGCGCCAGCAGCCAACCTCGACTAGCGGGGGCCAAAAACATTCAGTACTTC. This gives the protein CASSQPRLAGAKNIQYF.

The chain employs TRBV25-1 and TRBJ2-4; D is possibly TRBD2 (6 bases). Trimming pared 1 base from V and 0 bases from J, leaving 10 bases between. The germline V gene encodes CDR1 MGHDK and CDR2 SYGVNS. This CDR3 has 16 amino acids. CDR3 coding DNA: TGTGCCAGCAGTGAATTTGGGGGACTAGCCAAAAACATTCAGTACTTC. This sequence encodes CASSEFGGLAKNIQYF.

The DNA of the CDR3 is TGTGCCAGCAGACGGACTGCTGCGAACACCGGGGAGCTGTTTTTT. It yields the protein CASRRTAANTGELFF. V and J are TRBV7-9 and TRBJ2-2, with D possibly TRBD2 on 5 matching bases. CDR3 length equals 15 residues. Germline CDR1 is SEHNR and CDR2 is FQNEAQ (reference sequence). V was pared by 6 bases and J by 0 bases, with 11 bases between.

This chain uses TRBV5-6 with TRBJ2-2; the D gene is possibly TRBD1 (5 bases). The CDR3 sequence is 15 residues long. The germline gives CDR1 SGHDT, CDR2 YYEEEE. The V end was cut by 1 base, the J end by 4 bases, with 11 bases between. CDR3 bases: TGTGCCAGCAGCTTGTTCCCAGGGATCACCGGGGAGCTGTTTTTT. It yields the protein CASSLFPGITGELFF.

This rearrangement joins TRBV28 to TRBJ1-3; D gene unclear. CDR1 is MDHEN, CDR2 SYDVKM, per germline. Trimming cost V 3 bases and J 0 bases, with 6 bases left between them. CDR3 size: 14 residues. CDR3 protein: CASSFTASGNTIYF. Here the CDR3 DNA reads TGTGCCAGCAGTTTTACAGCCTCTGGAAACACCATATATTTT.

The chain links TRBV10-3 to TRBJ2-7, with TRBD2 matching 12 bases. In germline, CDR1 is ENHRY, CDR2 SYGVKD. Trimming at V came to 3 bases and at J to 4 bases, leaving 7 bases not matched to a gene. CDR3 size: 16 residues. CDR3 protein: CAISDLAGGSLYEQYF. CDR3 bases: TGTGCCATCAGTGATCTAGCGGGAGGGAGCCTGTACGAGCAGTACTTC.